This T cell receptor beta chain was obtained from a study of graft-versus-host responses after intestinal transplantation. Background on the study: All of the recipients had induction that used anti-thymocyte globulin, then tacrolimus and steroids for approximately 3 years. Findings of the study overall: High graft-versus-host to host-versus-graft clonal ratios were seen in allografts of patients with graft-donor T cell macrochimerism. The authors found GvH clones in recipient marrow, some appearing first in ileum or blood. There was an association between peak levels of circulating GvH clones and early post-transplant HvG declines.

To note about this clone: Its matching antigen is unknown.

Germline V gene data show CDR1 as SGHDN and CDR2 as FVKESK. The CDR3 is 13 residues long. V lost 4 bases to trimming and J lost 1 base, with 7 bases between them. The assay was immunoSEQ multiplex PCR, and TCRdb's table has in-frame clones only and misses some. The sample shows fewer than 65,000 clones, 89% of them seen only once. The receptor comes from a human donor who was the organ donor for an intestinal transplant. This sample comprised unstimulated CD4+ T cells sorted from spleen or lymph node cells, obtained before transplant. The chain has TRBV14 and TRBJ1-1; D not certain. The chain's CDR3 is CASSRGPNTEAFF. The CDR3 DNA is TGTGCCAGCAGCCGAGGTCCGAACACTGAAGCTTTCTTT. Using reference TRBV14 and TRBJ1-1 for the parts outside the CDR3, the full variable domain is EAGVTQFPSHSVIEKGQTVTLRCDPISGHDNLYWYRRVMGKEIKFLLHFVKESKQDESGMPNNRFLAERTGGTYSTLKVQPAELEDSGVYFCASSRGPNTEAFFGQGTRLTVV.